This T cell receptor (beta chain) was found in a study of T-cell memory formation after mild COVID-19. TCRdb re-called the 5' RACE reads through MiXCR, storing one row per CDR3 protein. Counted here are around 200,000 distinct CDR3 sequences, 10% to 13% occurring once; the ten biggest clones make up 3%. CDR3 length: 15 amino acids. Trimming took 4 bases from V and 1 from J, leaving 13 bases between them. Germline V CDR1 and CDR2: SGDLS, YYNGEE. The chain employs TRBV9 and TRBJ2-3; no clear D. The source is a man younger than 35 who had mild COVID-19 (a few samples of this study predate the infection). Cell type and time point are not known. The specimen was PBMCs or a T cell subset sorted from them (not recorded which). The CDR3 coding sequence is TGTGCCAGCAGCTCCCCCGGGCGTGGCACAGATACGCAGTATTTT. It is translated as CASSSPGRGTDTQYF.